Shown below are 3 T cell receptor beta chains from a single sample sequenced in a study of cytomegalovirus exposure and HLA in healthy donors. A multiplex PCR was run with 60 Vbeta primers and 13 Jbeta primers. Sequencing used immunoSEQ multiplex PCR; TCRdb keeps in-frame clones, though not all of them. Of about 170,000 clones listed, around 85% are singletons. Sequenced material: PBMCs. Receptors originate from a boy younger than 10 in good health and CMV-seronegative.

This sequence joins TRBV9 and TRBJ2-1; 9 bases match TRBD1. The CDR3 has 16 amino acids. Trimming took 0 bases from V and 7 from J; bases not matched to a gene: 8. Looked up from germline, CDR1 is SGDLS and CDR2 is YYNGEE. CDR3 DNA: TGTGCCAGCAGCGTAGACTGGGACAGGGTAGGAAATGAGCAGTTCTTC. Protein sequence: CASSVDWDRVGNEQFF.

The gene calls are TRBV7-8 and TRBJ1-3, with D perhaps matching TRBD1 (6 bases). With 5 bases removed from V and 3 bases from J, the gap between germline ends came to 20 bases. CDR1 is SGHVS, CDR2 FQNEAQ, per germline. The CDR3 length is 17 residues. The CDR3 is CASSQMGGGAGGNTIYF. The CDR3 nucleotides read TGTGCCAGCAGCCAGATGGGAGGGGGGGCTGGTGGAAACACCATATATTTT.

In this sample, this clone turned up once. V is TRBV2 and J is TRBJ2-5; no clear D. The length of the CDR3 is 11 residues. The germline V gene has CDR1 SNHLY and CDR2 FYNNEI. V was pared by 3 bases and J by 5 bases, with 4 bases between. CDR3 bases: TGTGCCAGCAGTGAGCGGGAGACCCAGTACTTC. Amino acids: CASSERETQYF.